This T cell receptor (beta chain) stems from a study of blood T cell repertoires in COVID-19. Study details: Acute-phase and convalescent COVID-19 samples originated in the United States, Italy and Spain.

Method: immunoSEQ multiplex PCR; TCRdb's copy keeps in-frame clones and lacks some. The sample has roughly 280,000 clones, roughly 89% seen once. V lost 5 bases, J lost 5 bases, and 2 bases stayed unmatched. The CDR3 consists of 13 residues. Per germline, CDR1 SGHTA and CDR2 FQGNSA. The sequence was obtained from a man aged 50 to 59 with acute or convalescent COVID-19. V and J are TRBV7-2 and TRBJ1-2, with 10 nucleotides matching TRBD1. The source material was peripheral blood. The CDR3 spells CASSQGQGYGYTF. The CDR3 DNA is TGTGCCAGCAGCCAGGGACAGGGGTATGGCTACACCTTC.